The clone carrying this T cell receptor (beta chain) was picked up many times. The sample comes from a study of T cells after yellow fever vaccination. Study findings and constraints: Just a small share of clonotypes turned up in the CD4 compartment as well as the CD8 compartment. A faster peak, day 5 versus 15, was reached by the weaker secondary response.

In making TCR cDNA, 5'RACE template switching added a universal primer site and UMIs to it. Using its own MiXCR run on the 5' RACE reads, TCRdb lists one record per CDR3 protein. The sample holds more than 15,000 distinct CDR3 sequences, under 5% seen once. This CDR3 has 16 amino acids. Germline CDR1 is GTSNPN and CDR2 is SVGIG (reference sequence). Trimming took 0 bases from V and 6 from J, leaving 19 bases between them. This chain joins TRBV30 and TRBJ2-3; a possible D gene is TRBD2 (6 bases). Sequences were derived from PBMCs, either bulk or a sorted T-cell subset (CD4+, CD8+, memory, or dextramer-sorted; not recorded which), sampled 15 days after the yellow fever booster vaccination. The receptor was derived from a man aged 25-45 years who received the YFV17D yellow fever vaccine. The CDR3 is CAWSVGQRAIRDTQYF. CDR3 DNA: TGTGCCTGGAGTGTAGGCCAGCGGGCCATTCGGGATACGCAGTATTTT.